The 20 T cell receptor beta chains reported below all come from one sample, sequenced in a study of T cell repertoires in cytomegalovirus infection. TCRdb re-called the reads through MiXCR, storing one row per CDR3 protein. The data show under 150,000 distinct CDR3 sequences, approximately 24% seen once. For these TCRs, the target antigens are not known. The specimen sequenced was PBMCs, sequenced either directly or after in vitro stimulation (not recorded which). These receptors were obtained from a human donor in good health (CMV status not recorded). Some clones in this sample may be carry-over from other donors' samples.

This chain uses TRBV6-8 with TRBJ1-6; D possibly corresponds to TRBD1 (6 bases). With 6 bases removed from V and 9 bases from J, the gap between germline ends came to 15 bases. Germline V gene sequence: CDR1 MNHGY, CDR2 SAAAGT. The CDR3 runs 14 residues. The CDR3 reads CASSPGVRGSPLHF. CDR3 coding DNA: TGTGCCAGCAGCCCAGGGGTCCGGGGTTCACCCCTCCACTTT.

This clonotype appeared a few times. The chain couples TRBV14 to TRBJ2-5; D may correspond to TRBD1 or TRBD2 (5 bases each). Trimming left V 0 bases short and J 6 bases short, with 20 bases between. From germline, CDR1 is SGHDN and CDR2 FVKESK. There are 17 residues in the CDR3. This CDR3 reads CASSQDRMDGTLKTQYF. CDR3 in DNA: TGTGCCAGCAGCCAAGATAGGATGGACGGGACCCTGAAGACCCAGTACTTC.

This clonotype was counted a few times. Sequence at one end of the junction differs from germline and may be a read error. The chain joins TRBV7-7 to TRBJ2-3; D gene ambiguous. Germline V gives CDR1 SSHAT, CDR2 FNYEAQ (reference sequence). This CDR3 has 14 residues. The DNA of the CDR3 is TGTGCTAGCAGCTTAGATCCAGGCACAGATACGCAGTATTTT. As protein: CASSLDPGTDTQYF.

This clonotype was seen more than once but under ten times. The chain uses TRBV18 and TRBJ2-1, with 9 bases that match TRBD2. CDR3 length: 16 residues. From germline, CDR1 is KGHSH and CDR2 LQKENI. The trim removed 0 bases at V and 6 bases at J, leaving 6 bases unmatched. CDR3 DNA sequence: TGTGCCAGCTCACCACCGGGTAGCGGGAGCTCCAATGAGCAGTTCTTC. It yields the protein CASSPPGSGSSNEQFF.

CDR3 in DNA: TGTGCCAGCAGCGGGGGTCGGGGGCCCGAGCAGTACGTC. As protein: CASSGGRGPEQYV. The rearrangement joins TRBV11-3 to TRBJ2-7; D possibly uses TRBD1 or TRBD2 (6 bases each). The CDR3 spans 13 residues. V lost 5 bases and J 6 bases, leaving 14 bases between the germline ends. Germline-derived CDR1 and CDR2 are SGHNT and YENEEA.

The chain uses TRBV6-8 and TRBJ2-7; TRBD2 agrees at 10 bases. J gave up 2 bases and V 7 bases, and 5 bases lay outside the gene matches. CDR1 and CDR2 from the germline V gene are MNHGY and SAAAGT. The CDR3 covers 14 residues. The chain's CDR3 is CASTRLAGTYEQYF. As DNA, the CDR3 is TGTGCCAGCACCAGACTAGCGGGTACCTACGAGCAGTACTTC.

The CDR3 is CASSTPPHGYNEQFF. As DNA, the CDR3 is TGTGCCAGTAGTACCCCACCCCATGGTTACAATGAGCAGTTCTTC. The chain employs TRBV19 and TRBJ2-1; no clear D gene. This CDR3 has 15 residues. The germline CDR1 and CDR2 sequences are LNHDA and SQIVND (reference sequence). Trimming cost V 4 bases and J 4 bases, with 14 bases left between them.

The genes are TRBV13 and TRBJ2-6; tentative D call: TRBD2 (5 bases). From germline, CDR1 is PRHDT and CDR2 FYEKMQ (reference sequence). This CDR3 has 19 residues. The ends were cut back, 1 base at V and 0 bases at J, with 16 bases in the middle. The CDR3, as DNA: TGTGCCAGCAGCTTAGAAGGGAGCGGAGATCGCTCTGGGGCCAACGTCCTGACTTTC. Translating gives CASSLEGSGDRSGANVLTF.

The chain joins TRBV6-2 or TRBV6-3 to TRBJ2-6, with a possible D match to TRBD2 (5 bases). The CDR3 totals 16 residues. Germline CDR1 is MNHEY and CDR2 is SVGEGT. V was cut by 7 bases and J by 2 bases, with 15 bases left in between. The CDR3 sequence: CASKDRGIAGANVLTF. The CDR3 bases are TGTGCCAGCAAAGACCGGGGAATCGCTGGGGCCAACGTCCTGACTTTC.

V is TRBV10-2 and J is TRBJ2-2; possibly TRBD2 for D (6 bases). Trimming took off 6 bases at V and 5 bases at J, with 13 bases between the two ends. CDR1 and CDR2 (germline): WSHSY, SAAADI. The CDR3 totals 14 residues. CDR3 residues: CASSREIQTGELFF. CDR3 DNA sequence: TGCGCCAGCAGCCGGGAGATCCAGACCGGGGAGCTGTTTTTT.

This chain links TRBV15 with TRBJ2-4; D not certain. The V end was cut by 0 bases, the J end by 4 bases, with 19 bases between. The germline V gene has CDR1 LNHNV and CDR2 YYDKDF (reference sequence). The CDR3 length is 18 residues. The CDR3 DNA reads as TGTGCCACCAGCAGAGAGATTTTGACGCTATCTGGGAAAAACATTCAGTACTTC. It is translated as CATSREILTLSGKNIQYF.

This clonotype was recorded a few times. This chain connects TRBV5-1 to TRBJ2-5; D is unresolved. The CDR3 totals 14 residues. Trimming took 0 bases from V and 0 from J, leaving 6 bases between them. CDR1 SGHRS and CDR2 YFSETQ come from the germline V gene. CDR3 region: CASSLDGDQETQYF. The CDR3 bases are TGCGCCAGCAGCTTGGATGGGGACCAAGAGACCCAGTACTTC. The full variable domain, with the rest looked up from reference TRBV5-1 and TRBJ2-5, is KAGVTQTPRYLIKTRGQQVTLSCSPISGHRSVSWYQQTPGQGLQFLFEYFSETQRNKGNFPGRFSGRQFSNSRSEMNVSTLELGDSALYLCASSLDGDQETQYFGPGTRLLVL.

V gene TRBV19 combines with J gene TRBJ1-2; D is uncertain. CDR1 is LNHDA and CDR2 is SQIVND in the germline V gene (reference sequence). CDR3 length: 14 residues. The germline V and J ends were trimmed by 5 bases and 8 bases, with 18 bases remaining between them. CDR3 DNA: TGTGCCAGTAGTTCCTCCGGCAGGCCTGGGGGCTACACCTTC. It codes for CASSSSGRPGGYTF. The full variable domain, rest sourced from reference TRBV19 and TRBJ1-2, is DGGITQSPKYLFRKEGQNVTLSCEQNLNHDAMYWYRQDPGQGLRLIYYSQIVNDFQKGDIAEGYSVSREKKESFPLTVTSAQKNPTAFYLCASSSSGRPGGYTFGSGTRLTVV.

This clonotype was seen only a few times. V and J are TRBV14 and TRBJ2-1, with a tentative D call TRBD2 (6 bases). Trimming shortened V by 2 bases and J by 8 bases, and 13 bases separated the two germline ends. Germline V gives CDR1 SGHDN, CDR2 FVKESK. The CDR3 is 14 amino acids. CDR3 bases: TGTGCCAGCAGCCAATCCGCCGGAGGGTATGAGCAGTTCTTC. This gives the protein CASSQSAGGYEQFF.

There are many counts of this clonotype. For the CDR3, the DNA is TGTGCCAGCCGAGGGGACTCGAACACCGGGGAGCTGTTTTTT. As protein: CASRGDSNTGELFF. The chain recombines TRBV7-4 with TRBJ2-2, with D possibly being TRBD2 (6 bases). V was pared by 8 bases and J by 0 bases, with 10 bases between. Germline V CDR1 and CDR2: SGHVT, SQSDAQ. There are 14 residues in the CDR3.

The chain combines TRBV6-1 with TRBJ2-7, with TRBD1 matching 10 bases. Germline V gene sequence: CDR1 MNHNS, CDR2 SASEGT. The CDR3 is 16 amino acids. The V gene end was trimmed by 5 bases and the J gene end by 2 bases; junction bases not matched to a gene: 9. In DNA, the CDR3 is TGTGCCAGCAGTCGTGTACGGGACAGGGGACCCTACGAGCAGTACGTC. Protein sequence: CASSRVRDRGPYEQYV.

V and J are TRBV9 and TRBJ2-1; possibly TRBD1 for D (6 bases). Germline CDR1 reads SGDLS; CDR2 reads YYNGEE. Trimming took off 1 base at V and 9 bases at J, with 20 bases between the two ends. The CDR3 consists of 16 residues. CDR3 loop: CASSVRGSGTVIEQFF. The CDR3 nucleotides are TGTGCCAGCAGCGTAAGGGGGTCCGGGACGGTAATTGAGCAGTTCTTC.

The J gene is TRBJ1-2, the V gene TRBV6-5; 8 bases line up with TRBD1. The CDR3 is 13 amino acids. Germline CDR1 and CDR2: MNHEY and SVGAGI. V was pared by 6 bases and J by 4 bases, with 4 bases of the junction left unmatched. Written as DNA, the CDR3 is TGTGCCAGCAGCCCCACAGGGGGCTATGGCTACACCTTC. Encoded protein: CASSPTGGYGYTF.

This clonotype has a count of ten or more. V is TRBV28 and J is TRBJ2-4; TRBD2 aligns across 9 bases. The CDR3 extends over 16 amino acids. With 5 bases clipped from V and 2 bases from J, the junction kept 7 bases outside the gene matches. Germline V gives CDR1 MDHEN, CDR2 SYDVKM. In DNA, the CDR3 is TGTGCCAGCAGTCCGGCGGCTAGCGGGACCAAAAACATTCAGTACTTC. Its protein is CASSPAASGTKNIQYF. The full variable domain, completed using reference TRBV28 and TRBJ2-4, is DVKVTQSSRYLVKRTGEKVFLECVQDMDHENMFWYRQDPGLGLRLIYFSYDVKMKEKGDIPEGYSVSREKKERFSLILESASTNQTSMYLCASSPAASGTKNIQYFGAGTRLSVL.

The sample holds many counts of this clonotype. The V gene is TRBV7-8, the J gene TRBJ2-5; 13 positions match TRBD2. The V gene's germline CDR1 is SGHVS and CDR2 FQNEAQ. The CDR3 consists of 15 residues. The junction had 5 bases not matched to a gene; V was cut back by 5 bases and J by 5 bases. CDR3 bases: TGTGCCAGCAGCCTGGGACTAGCGGGAAGTGAGACCCAGTACTTC. It encodes CASSLGLAGSETQYF.